This entry concerns a single T cell receptor beta chain. The antigen remains unidentified. The sample comes from a study of T cell responses to AZD1222 COVID-19 vaccine. In germline, CDR1 is MNHNY, CDR2 SVGAGI (reference sequence). The CDR3 sequence is 14 residues long. V lost 5 bases to trimming and J lost 2 bases; unmatched junction nucleotides: 4. Findings of the study overall: Seropositive AZD1222 recipients at baseline numbered only 6 or 7. Among the donors, most were white British and more were female, and clonal diversity was possibly underestimated. CD4 TCRs associated with vaccination spanned spike, dominating at 160-218 and 743-854. After the peak T cell response, and only then, were repertoires sampled.

Clones were read by immunoSEQ multiplex PCR, and TCRdb kept only the in-frame ones, dropping some. The sample consists of roughly 120,000 clones, around 87% of them appearing once. This chain connects TRBV6-6 to TRBJ2-3; 7 nucleotides align to TRBD2. This clonotype originated in an adult in good health. Sequencing was performed on peripheral blood, taken on day 0 of AZD1222 vaccination. The CDR3 sequence is CASSSGAVTDTQYF. The CDR3 DNA reads as TGTGCCAGCAGTAGCGGGGCGGTCACAGATACGCAGTATTTT.